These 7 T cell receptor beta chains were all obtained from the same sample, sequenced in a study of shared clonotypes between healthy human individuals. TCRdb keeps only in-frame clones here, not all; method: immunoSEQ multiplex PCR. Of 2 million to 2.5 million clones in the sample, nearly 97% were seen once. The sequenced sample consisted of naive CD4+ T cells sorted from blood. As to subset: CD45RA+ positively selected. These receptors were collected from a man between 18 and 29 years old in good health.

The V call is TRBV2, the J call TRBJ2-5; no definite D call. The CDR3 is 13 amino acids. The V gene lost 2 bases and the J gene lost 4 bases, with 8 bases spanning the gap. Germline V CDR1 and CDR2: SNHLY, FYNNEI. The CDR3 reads CASSEQQRETQYF. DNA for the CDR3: TGTGCCAGCAGTGAACAGCAAAGAGAGACCCAGTACTTC.

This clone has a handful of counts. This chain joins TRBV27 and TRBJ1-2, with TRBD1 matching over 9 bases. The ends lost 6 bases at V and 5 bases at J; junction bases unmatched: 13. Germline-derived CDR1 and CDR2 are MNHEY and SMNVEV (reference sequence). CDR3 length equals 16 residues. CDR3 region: CASRSPSRGQGYGYTF. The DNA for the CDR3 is TGTGCCAGCAGATCACCCTCTCGGGGACAGGGTTATGGCTACACCTTC.

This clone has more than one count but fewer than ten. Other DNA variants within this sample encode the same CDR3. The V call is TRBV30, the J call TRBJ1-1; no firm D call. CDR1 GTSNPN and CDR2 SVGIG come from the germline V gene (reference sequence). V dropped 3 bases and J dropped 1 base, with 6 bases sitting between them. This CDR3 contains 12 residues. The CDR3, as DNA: TGTGCCTGGAGACCGGGGAACACTGAAGCTTTCTTT. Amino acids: CAWRPGNTEAFF. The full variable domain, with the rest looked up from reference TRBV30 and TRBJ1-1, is SQTIHQWPATLVQPVGSPLSLECTVEGTSNPNLYWYRQAAGRGLQLLFYSVGIGQISSEVPQNLSASRPQDRQFILSSKKLLLSDSGFYLCAWRPGNTEAFFGQGTRLTVV.

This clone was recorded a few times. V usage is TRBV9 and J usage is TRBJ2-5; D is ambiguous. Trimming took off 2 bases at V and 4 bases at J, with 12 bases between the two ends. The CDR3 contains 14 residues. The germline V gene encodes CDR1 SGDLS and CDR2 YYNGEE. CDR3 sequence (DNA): TGTGCCAGCAGCGTTCGGTCGAGTGGAGAGACCCAGTACTTC. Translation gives CASSVRSSGETQYF.

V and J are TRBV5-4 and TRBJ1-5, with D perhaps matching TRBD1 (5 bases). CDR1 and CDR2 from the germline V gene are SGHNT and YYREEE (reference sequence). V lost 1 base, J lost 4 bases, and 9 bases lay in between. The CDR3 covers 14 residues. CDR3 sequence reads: CASSLNGGNQPQHF. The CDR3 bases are TGTGCCAGCAGCTTGAACGGGGGAAATCAGCCCCAGCATTTT.

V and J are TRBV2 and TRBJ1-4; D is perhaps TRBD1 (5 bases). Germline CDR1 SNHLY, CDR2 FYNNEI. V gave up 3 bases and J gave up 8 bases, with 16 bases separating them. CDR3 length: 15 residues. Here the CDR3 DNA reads TGTGCCAGCAGTGAGGCTGGAGGGGATAACGAAAAACTGTTTTTT. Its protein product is CASSEAGGDNEKLFF.

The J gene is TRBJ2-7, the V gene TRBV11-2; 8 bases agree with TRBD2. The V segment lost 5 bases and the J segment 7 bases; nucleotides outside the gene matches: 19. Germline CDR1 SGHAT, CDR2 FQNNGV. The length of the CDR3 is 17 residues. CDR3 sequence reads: CASSPRGGLAGSFEQYF. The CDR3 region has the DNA TGTGCCAGCAGCCCCCGGGGTGGATTAGCGGGATCGTTTGAGCAGTACTTC.